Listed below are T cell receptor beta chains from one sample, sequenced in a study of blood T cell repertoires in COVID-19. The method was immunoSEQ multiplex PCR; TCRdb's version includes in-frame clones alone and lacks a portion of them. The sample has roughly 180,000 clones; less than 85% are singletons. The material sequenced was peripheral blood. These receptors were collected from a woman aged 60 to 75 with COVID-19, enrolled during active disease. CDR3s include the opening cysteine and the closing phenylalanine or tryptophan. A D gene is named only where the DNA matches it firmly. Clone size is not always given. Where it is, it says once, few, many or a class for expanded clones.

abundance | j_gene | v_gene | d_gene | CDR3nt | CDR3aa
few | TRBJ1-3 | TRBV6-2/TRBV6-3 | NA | TGTGCCAGCAGTTACGGCAGGGCCGGAAACACCATATATTTT | CASSYGRAGNTIYF
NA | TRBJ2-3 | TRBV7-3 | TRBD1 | TGTGCCAGCAGCCACCGGGACAGGCTCACAGATACGCAGTATTTT | CASSHRDRLTDTQYF
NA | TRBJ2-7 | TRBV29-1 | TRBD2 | TGCAGCGTCGAGGGCGGGGGCTCCTACGAGCAGTACTTC | CSVEGGGSYEQYF
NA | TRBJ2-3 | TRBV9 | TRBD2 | TGTGCCAGCAGCGTAGGTTCCGGGACTAGCAGCACAGATACGCAGTATTTT | CASSVGSGTSSTDTQYF
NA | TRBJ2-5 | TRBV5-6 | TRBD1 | TGTGCCAGTTCCCGGACAGGGAACCAAGAGACCCAGTACTTC | CASSRTGNQETQYF
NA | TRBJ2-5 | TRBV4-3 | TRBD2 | TGCGCCAGCAGCCAAGATCTGGTCACTAGCGGGAGAGGAGAGACCCAGTACTTC | CASSQDLVTSGRGETQYF
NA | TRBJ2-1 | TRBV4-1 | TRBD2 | TGCGCCAGCAGCCAACTTCAGATAGCGGGAGAAAACAATGAGCAGTTCTTC | CASSQLQIAGENNEQFF
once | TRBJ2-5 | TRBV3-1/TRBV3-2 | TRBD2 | TGTGCCAGCAGCCAAGAGCAAGCGGGGGGGATCGAGGAGACCCAGTACTTC | CASSQEQAGGIEETQYF
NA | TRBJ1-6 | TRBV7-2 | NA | TGTGCCAGCAGCTTAACCACAGGAAATTCACCCCTCCACTTT | CASSLTTGNSPLHF
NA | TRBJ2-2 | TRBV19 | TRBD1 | TGTGCCAGTAGGCTCGGGACAGGGGGAAACACCGGGGAGCTGTTTTTT | CASRLGTGGNTGELFF
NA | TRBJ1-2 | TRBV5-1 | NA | TGCGCCAGCAGTCATGGAGGGAGTCCGGACTATGGCTACACCTTC | CASSHGGSPDYGYTF
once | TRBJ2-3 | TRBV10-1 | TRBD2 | TGCGCCAGCAGTGACCGGGGGTCGGGGGGACCAGATACGCAGTATTTT | CASSDRGSGGPDTQYF
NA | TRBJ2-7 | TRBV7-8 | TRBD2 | TGTGCCAGCAGCTTAGTTGGTAGCGGGACTCTCGGGCCCTACGAGCAGTACTTC | CASSLVGSGTLGPYEQYF
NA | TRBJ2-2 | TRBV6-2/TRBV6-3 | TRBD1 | TGTGCCAGCAGTTCACAGGGGGAAACCGGGGAGCTGTTTTTT | CASSSQGETGELFF
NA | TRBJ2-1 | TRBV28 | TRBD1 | TGTGCCAGCAGTTTACTAGCAGGGGGCAGGGGTGAGCAGTTCTTC | CASSLLAGGRGEQFF
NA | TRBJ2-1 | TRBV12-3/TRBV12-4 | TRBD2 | TGTGCCAGCAGTGGACTAGCTCTCGAGCAGTTCTTC | CASSGLALEQFF
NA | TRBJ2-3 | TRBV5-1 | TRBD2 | TGCGCCAGCAGCGAGGGACTAGGAGGCACAGATACGCAGTATTTT | CASSEGLGGTDTQYF
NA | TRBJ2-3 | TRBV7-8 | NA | TGTGCCAGCACCCTTTCGGGATTCCTGAGGGATACGCAGTATTTT | CASTLSGFLRDTQYF
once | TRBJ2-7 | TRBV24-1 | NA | TGTGCCACCAGTGAGCCAGGCACCTACGAGCAGTACTTC | CATSEPGTYEQYF
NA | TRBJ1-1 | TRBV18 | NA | TGTGCCAGCTCGAGACTGGAGAACACTGAAGCTTTCTTT | CASSRLENTEAFF
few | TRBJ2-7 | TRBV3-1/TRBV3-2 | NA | TGTGCCAGCAGCCAAGCTCCCCAGAGAGGCTACGAGCAGTACTTC | CASSQAPQRGYEQYF
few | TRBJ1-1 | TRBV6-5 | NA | TGTGCCAGCAGATCTACAGGGAACACTGAAGCTTTCTTT | CASRSTGNTEAFF
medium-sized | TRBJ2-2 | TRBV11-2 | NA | TGTGCCAGCAGCAACCCCACTGCTAGCGAAAACACCGGGGAGCTGTTTTTT | CASSNPTASENTGELFF
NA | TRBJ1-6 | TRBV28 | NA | TGTGCCAGTACCCGCGGGCAGAGTAGGAGCTCCTATAATTCACCCCTCCACTTT | CASTRGQSRSSYNSPLHF
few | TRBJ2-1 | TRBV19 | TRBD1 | TGTGCCAGTAGCAATACAGGGGGCGCGTTAAATGAGCAGTTCTTC | CASSNTGGALNEQFF
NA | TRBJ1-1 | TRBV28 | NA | TGTGCCAGCAGTTTATGGGGGACAAAGAACACTGAAGCTTTCTTT | CASSLWGTKNTEAFF
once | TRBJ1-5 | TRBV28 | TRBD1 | TGTGCCAGCCCTCCCCCGACAGGGGGGAGCAATCAGCCCCAGCATTTT | CASPPPTGGSNQPQHF
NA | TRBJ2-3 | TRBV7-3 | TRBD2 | TGTGCCAGCAGCTACTTTAGACTAGCGGGGGAAATTAACACAGATACGCAGTATTTT | CASSYFRLAGEINTDTQYF
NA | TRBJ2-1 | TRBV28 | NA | TGTGCCAGTCTACAGGGTGGGTCCTACAATGAGCAGTTCTTC | CASLQGGSYNEQFF
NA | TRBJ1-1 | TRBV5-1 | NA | TGCGCCAGCACCCAATCGACGGGGTCTACTGAAGCTTTCTTT | CASTQSTGSTEAFF
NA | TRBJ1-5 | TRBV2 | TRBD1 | TGTGCCAGCAGTGAGGACAGGGGGCGCTTTGAGGCCCAGCATTTT | CASSEDRGRFEAQHF
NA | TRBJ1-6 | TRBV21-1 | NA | TGTGCCAGCAGTCAACAGGGGGCATCCTATAATTCACCCCTCCACTTT | CASSQQGASYNSPLHF
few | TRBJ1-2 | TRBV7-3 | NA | TGTGCCAGCAGCCCAGGACAGTCACGGGGAGGCTACACCTTC | CASSPGQSRGGYTF
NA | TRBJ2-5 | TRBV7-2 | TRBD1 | TGTGCCAGCAGCTCCCAGACAGGGCTCCAAGAGACCCAGTACTTC | CASSSQTGLQETQYF
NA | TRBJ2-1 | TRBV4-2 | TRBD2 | TGTGCCAGCAGCCAAGATGGAGCACTAGCGGGGGGGAATGAGCAGTTCTTC | CASSQDGALAGGNEQFF
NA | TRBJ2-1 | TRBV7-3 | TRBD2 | TGTGCCAGCAGCTCCAATCGCCGAGACTTGGGAGGGAGCAATGAGCAGTTCTTC | CASSSNRRDLGGSNEQFF
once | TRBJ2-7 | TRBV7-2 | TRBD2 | TGTGCCAGCAGCCCTAGCCCGAGCGGGAGATTCTACGAGCAGTACTTC | CASSPSPSGRFYEQYF
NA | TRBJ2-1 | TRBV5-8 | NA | TGTGCCAGCGCTCGGAGGGGGGGGACAGGCCCCCACAATGAGCAGTTCTTC | CASARRGGTGPHNEQFF
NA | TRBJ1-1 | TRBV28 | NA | TGTGCCAGCAGTTTAAGCCCCGGGGGTTATGAAGCTTTCTTT | CASSLSPGGYEAFF
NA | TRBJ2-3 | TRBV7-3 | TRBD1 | TGTGCCAGCAGCCCGCAGGGGGACCCCCGCACAGATACGCAGTATTTT | CASSPQGDPRTDTQYF
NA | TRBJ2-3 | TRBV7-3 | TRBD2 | TGTGCCAGCAGCTCACTAGCGGGAGGGTTGGATACGCAGTATTTT | CASSSLAGGLDTQYF
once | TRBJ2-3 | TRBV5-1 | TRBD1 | TGCGCCAGCAGCCAAGAGGACAGGTTGGTAGATACGCAGTATTTT | CASSQEDRLVDTQYF
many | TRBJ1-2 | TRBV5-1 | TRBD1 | TGCGCCAGCAGCTTGTGGACAGGGGTAGGGTATGGCTACACCTTC | CASSLWTGVGYGYTF
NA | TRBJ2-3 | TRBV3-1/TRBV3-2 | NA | TGTGCCAGCAGCCAAGATGTCGGCACAGATACGCAGTATTTT | CASSQDVGTDTQYF
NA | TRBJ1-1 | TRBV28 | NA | TGTGCCAGCAGTTATGAGGCTTTGAACACTGAAGCTTTCTTT | CASSYEALNTEAFF
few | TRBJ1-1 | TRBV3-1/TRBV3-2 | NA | TGTGCCAGCAGCCAGCTATACTTGGACACTGAAGCTTTCTTT | CASSQLYLDTEAFF
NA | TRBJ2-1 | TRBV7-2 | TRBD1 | TGTGCCAGCAGCTTAGCGGCAGGGGGCTACAATGAGCAGTTCTTC | CASSLAAGGYNEQFF
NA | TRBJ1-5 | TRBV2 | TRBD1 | TGTGCCAGCAGGAGGGGACAGGGTGGTCAGCCCCAGCATTTT | CASRRGQGGQPQHF
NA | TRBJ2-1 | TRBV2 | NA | TGTGCCAGCAGACAGGGCAATGAGCAGTTCTTC | CASRQGNEQFF
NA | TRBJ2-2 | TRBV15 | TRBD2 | TGTGCCACCAGCAGAGATGGGGCTAGCGGGAAGGCCGGGGAGCTGTTTTTT | CATSRDGASGKAGELFF
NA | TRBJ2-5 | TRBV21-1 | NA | TGTGCCAGCAGATACCGGGACAGGGCCACCGCGGCCCAGTACTTC | CASRYRDRATAAQYF
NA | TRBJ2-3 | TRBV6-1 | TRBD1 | TGTGCCAGCAGTGAGCGAAGGGACAGGGTTGGCACAGATACGCAGTATTTT | CASSERRDRVGTDTQYF
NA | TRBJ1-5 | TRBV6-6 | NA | TGTGCCAGCAGTATACGACAGAATAGCAATCAGCCCCAGCATTTT | CASSIRQNSNQPQHF